This T cell receptor beta chain was sequenced for a study of early T cells in non-severe SARS-CoV-2 infection. Individually, cDNA molecules had unique molecular identifiers attached to them. TCRdb called the 5' RACE reads again in MiXCR, with one record for every CDR3 protein. Here the sample spans fewer than 35,000 distinct CDR3 sequences, about 5% being singletons. This clonotype was detected ten times or more. The specimen sequenced was whole blood. This TCR was sampled from an adult who was a healthcare worker with PCR-confirmed SARS-CoV-2 infection or an uninfected control (not recorded which).

The DNA of the CDR3 is TGCAGCGTCCTCCCGACAGGGGCTTACGAGCAGTACTTC. As protein: CSVLPTGAYEQYF. The rearrangement joins TRBV29-1 to TRBJ2-7; 8 positions match TRBD1. CDR3 length: 13 amino acids. The germline V gene encodes CDR1 SQVTM and CDR2 ANQGSEA. V was pared by 6 bases and J by 4 bases, with 8 bases of the junction left unmatched.